These T cell receptor beta chains were read from a single sample in a study of blood T cell repertoires in COVID-19. Generated by immunoSEQ multiplex PCR, the TCRdb table keeps only in-frame clones and is missing some. Of about 200,000 clones listed, 75% to 90% are singletons. Sequenced input: peripheral blood. These receptors all come from a man in his forties with acute or convalescent COVID-19. CDR3s include the opening cysteine and the closing phenylalanine or tryptophan. The D gene is left open where the match is weak. The size entry is marked missing in some rows and otherwise reads once, few, many or a size class.

CDR3 protein: CSVERGTGGPSTF; CDR3 DNA: TGCAGCGTTGAACGCGGGACAGGGGGACCTTCCACCTTC; J gene: TRBJ1-2; clone size: NA; D gene: TRBD1; V gene: TRBV29-1
CDR3 protein: CASSQDPSNTGELFF; CDR3 DNA: TGTGCCAGCAGCCAAGACCCTTCGAACACCGGGGAGCTGTTTTTT; J gene: TRBJ2-2; clone size: NA; D gene: NA; V gene: TRBV3-1/TRBV3-2
CDR3 protein: CASNRGSSNQPQHF; CDR3 DNA: TGTGCCAGTAACAGGGGCTCTAGCAATCAGCCCCAGCATTTT; J gene: TRBJ1-5; clone size: once; D gene: TRBD1; V gene: TRBV19
CDR3 protein: CASSRIAGFSYEQYF; CDR3 DNA: TGTGCCAGCAGTAGGATAGCGGGATTTTCCTACGAGCAGTACTTC; J gene: TRBJ2-7; clone size: NA; D gene: TRBD2; V gene: TRBV28
CDR3 protein: CASSWGQGMAHQPQHF; CDR3 DNA: TGTGCCAGCAGTTGGGGACAGGGCATGGCGCATCAGCCCCAGCATTTT; J gene: TRBJ1-5; clone size: NA; D gene: TRBD1; V gene: TRBV6-6
CDR3 protein: CASSPKGDEKLFF; CDR3 DNA: TGTGCCAGCTCACCAAAGGGGGATGAAAAACTGTTTTTT; J gene: TRBJ1-4; clone size: NA; D gene: NA; V gene: TRBV18
CDR3 protein: CASISDRGYSPLHF; CDR3 DNA: TGTGCCAGCATCAGTGACAGGGGATATTCACCCCTCCACTTT; J gene: TRBJ1-6; clone size: once; D gene: TRBD1; V gene: TRBV2
CDR3 protein: CASSLSAAFGNEQFF; CDR3 DNA: TGTGCCAGCAGCTTGTCCGCGGCGTTTGGCAATGAGCAGTTCTTC; J gene: TRBJ2-1; clone size: NA; D gene: NA; V gene: TRBV5-4
CDR3 protein: CASSLSSGGLGNTIYF; CDR3 DNA: TGTGCCAGCAGCCTTTCTTCTGGAGGGCTTGGAAACACCATATATTTT; J gene: TRBJ1-3; clone size: NA; D gene: NA; V gene: TRBV4-2
CDR3 protein: CASSPLMTGGYSYEQYF; CDR3 DNA: TGTGCCAGCAGCCCCTTAATGACAGGGGGGTACTCCTACGAGCAGTACTTC; J gene: TRBJ2-7; clone size: NA; D gene: TRBD1; V gene: TRBV5-6
CDR3 protein: CASSVGGRRNEKLFF; CDR3 DNA: TGTGCCAGCAGCGTAGGGGGGCGGCGTAATGAAAAACTGTTTTTT; J gene: TRBJ1-4; clone size: few; D gene: NA; V gene: TRBV9
CDR3 protein: CASSVVRTGSDEQFF; CDR3 DNA: TGTGCCAGCAGCGTAGTCAGGACAGGGTCTGATGAGCAGTTCTTC; J gene: TRBJ2-1; clone size: few; D gene: TRBD1; V gene: TRBV9
CDR3 protein: CASSPGFGGSPADTQYF; CDR3 DNA: TGTGCCAGCAGCCCGGGGTTCGGGGGTAGCCCCGCAGATACGCAGTATTTT; J gene: TRBJ2-3; clone size: NA; D gene: NA; V gene: TRBV7-2
CDR3 protein: CASSQQGAFVYEQYF; CDR3 DNA: TGTGCCAGCAGCCAACAGGGGGCGTTTGTATACGAGCAGTACTTC; J gene: TRBJ2-7; clone size: NA; D gene: TRBD1; V gene: TRBV3-1/TRBV3-2
CDR3 protein: CASSPYRESYHGAEAFF; CDR3 DNA: TGTGCCAGCAGCCCATACAGGGAGAGTTACCATGGCGCTGAAGCTTTCTTT; J gene: TRBJ1-1; clone size: NA; D gene: NA; V gene: TRBV7-9
CDR3 protein: CASSRTQGMIWNEQFF; CDR3 DNA: TGTGCCAGCAGCCGCACACAGGGTATGATTTGGAATGAGCAGTTCTTC; J gene: TRBJ2-1; clone size: once; D gene: NA; V gene: TRBV7-9
CDR3 protein: CASSSETGYGYTF; CDR3 DNA: TGTGCCAGCAGCTCTGAGACAGGCTATGGCTACACCTTC; J gene: TRBJ1-2; clone size: NA; D gene: NA; V gene: TRBV5-4
CDR3 protein: CASSRDRANTEAFF; CDR3 DNA: TGCGCCAGCAGCCGGGACAGGGCGAACACTGAAGCTTTCTTT; J gene: TRBJ1-1; clone size: NA; D gene: TRBD1; V gene: TRBV4-1
CDR3 protein: CASSDGTGSAGELFF; CDR3 DNA: TGTGCCAGCAGCGACGGGACAGGGTCGGCCGGGGAGCTGTTTTTT; J gene: TRBJ2-2; clone size: NA; D gene: TRBD1; V gene: TRBV3-1/TRBV3-2
CDR3 protein: CATTPEGGYTF; CDR3 DNA: TGCGCCACCACTCCCGAGGGTGGCTACACCTTC; J gene: TRBJ1-2; clone size: once; D gene: NA; V gene: TRBV10-1
CDR3 protein: CASSAGTDLNNEQFF; CDR3 DNA: TGTGCCAGCAGCGCCGGGACAGACTTAAACAATGAGCAGTTCTTC; J gene: TRBJ2-1; clone size: NA; D gene: TRBD1; V gene: TRBV6-5
CDR3 protein: CASSPGQGSGGTEAFF; CDR3 DNA: TGTGCCAGCTCACCGGGACAGGGGAGCGGAGGGACTGAAGCTTTCTTT; J gene: TRBJ1-1; clone size: NA; D gene: TRBD1; V gene: TRBV18
CDR3 protein: CASSSRTGRRTEAFF; CDR3 DNA: TGTGCCAGCAGCTCACGGACAGGGAGGCGCACTGAAGCTTTCTTT; J gene: TRBJ1-1; clone size: NA; D gene: TRBD1; V gene: TRBV11-2
CDR3 protein: CASSLADSRGNEQFF; CDR3 DNA: TGCGCCAGCAGCTTGGCCGATAGCAGAGGGAATGAGCAGTTCTTC; J gene: TRBJ2-1; clone size: many; D gene: NA; V gene: TRBV5-1
CDR3 protein: CASSSFSPGSNTEAFF; CDR3 DNA: TGTGCCAGCAGCTCGTTCTCTCCAGGGTCGAACACTGAAGCTTTCTTT; J gene: TRBJ1-1; clone size: NA; D gene: NA; V gene: TRBV5-6
CDR3 protein: CASSEAWDSLYEQYF; CDR3 DNA: TGTGCCAGCAGTGAAGCCTGGGACTCTCTCTACGAGCAGTACTTC; J gene: TRBJ2-7; clone size: NA; D gene: NA; V gene: TRBV6-1
CDR3 protein: CASSIGTGNNSPLHF; CDR3 DNA: TGTGCCAGTAGTATCGGAACAGGGAATAATTCACCCCTCCACTTT; J gene: TRBJ1-6; clone size: NA; D gene: NA; V gene: TRBV19
CDR3 protein: CASSWSDNYNEQFF; CDR3 DNA: TGTGCCAGCAGCTGGTCAGATAATTACAATGAGCAGTTCTTC; J gene: TRBJ2-1; clone size: NA; D gene: NA; V gene: TRBV9
CDR3 protein: CASSEQGLGGVQEPQHF; CDR3 DNA: TGTGCCAGCAGTGAACAGGGTTTAGGGGGGGTCCAGGAGCCCCAGCATTTT; J gene: TRBJ1-5; clone size: NA; D gene: NA; V gene: TRBV6-1
CDR3 protein: CASSIARLVYNEQFF; CDR3 DNA: TGTGCCAGTAGTATCGCTAGGCTTGTTTACAATGAGCAGTTCTTC; J gene: TRBJ2-1; clone size: NA; D gene: NA; V gene: TRBV19
CDR3 protein: CASSQDWAEGGDIQYF; CDR3 DNA: TGCGCCAGCAGCCAAGATTGGGCGGAGGGAGGGGACATTCAGTACTTC; J gene: TRBJ2-4; clone size: NA; D gene: TRBD2; V gene: TRBV4-3
CDR3 protein: CASSLTGHRQETQYF; CDR3 DNA: TGTGCCAGCAGCTTAACGGGCCACCGACAAGAGACCCAGTACTTC; J gene: TRBJ2-5; clone size: NA; D gene: NA; V gene: TRBV7-3
CDR3 protein: CASSFMLRTSGLYNEQFF; CDR3 DNA: TGTGCCAGCAGTTTTATGCTGCGGACTAGCGGACTATACAATGAGCAGTTCTTC; J gene: TRBJ2-1; clone size: NA; D gene: TRBD2; V gene: TRBV27
CDR3 protein: CASSLSRNTGELFF; CDR3 DNA: TGTGCCAGCAGCTTAAGTCGGAACACCGGGGAGCTGTTTTTT; J gene: TRBJ2-2; clone size: NA; D gene: NA; V gene: TRBV7-3
CDR3 protein: CASSQAKSGNTEAFF; CDR3 DNA: TGTGCCAGCAGCCAGGCAAAAAGCGGGAACACTGAAGCTTTCTTT; J gene: TRBJ1-1; clone size: NA; D gene: NA; V gene: TRBV3-1/TRBV3-2
CDR3 protein: CASRDRGQETQYF; CDR3 DNA: TGTGCCAGCAGAGACAGGGGCCAAGAGACCCAGTACTTC; J gene: TRBJ2-5; clone size: NA; D gene: TRBD1; V gene: TRBV2
CDR3 protein: CASSIRGEEGYTF; CDR3 DNA: TGTGCCAGCAGTATCAGGGGAGAAGAGGGCTACACCTTC; J gene: TRBJ1-2; clone size: few; D gene: NA; V gene: TRBV12-3/TRBV12-4
CDR3 protein: CASSYSGTDGANVLTF; CDR3 DNA: TGTGCCAGCAGTTACTCTGGGACAGACGGGGCCAACGTCCTGACTTTC; J gene: TRBJ2-6; clone size: NA; D gene: TRBD1; V gene: TRBV6-5
CDR3 protein: CAFARTGGNYTF; CDR3 DNA: TGTGCCTTCGCAAGGACAGGGGGAAACTACACCTTC; J gene: TRBJ1-2; clone size: NA; D gene: TRBD1; V gene: TRBV30
CDR3 protein: CASNTDRQGGYTF; CDR3 DNA: TGTGCCAGCAATACGGACAGGCAAGGTGGCTACACCTTC; J gene: TRBJ1-2; clone size: NA; D gene: TRBD1; V gene: TRBV12-3/TRBV12-4
CDR3 protein: CASGLAGASSYNEQFF; CDR3 DNA: TGTGCCAGCGGATTAGCGGGAGCGAGCTCCTACAATGAGCAGTTCTTC; J gene: TRBJ2-1; clone size: NA; D gene: TRBD2; V gene: TRBV5-4
CDR3 protein: CASRLNDSPSGNTIYF; CDR3 DNA: TGCGCCAGCAGGTTGAATGACTCGCCCTCTGGAAACACCATATATTTT; J gene: TRBJ1-3; clone size: once; D gene: NA; V gene: TRBV5-1
CDR3 protein: CASSLSKNSGHEQFF; CDR3 DNA: TGCGCCAGCAGCCTATCCAAGAATAGCGGCCATGAGCAGTTCTTC; J gene: TRBJ2-1; clone size: NA; D gene: NA; V gene: TRBV4-3
CDR3 protein: CASSVGGGSDGYTF; CDR3 DNA: TGTGCCAGCAGCGTAGGCGGAGGGAGTGATGGCTACACCTTC; J gene: TRBJ1-2; clone size: once; D gene: NA; V gene: TRBV9
CDR3 protein: CASSISGTETQYF; CDR3 DNA: TGTGCCAGTAGTATTTCGGGTACAGAGACCCAGTACTTC; J gene: TRBJ2-5; clone size: NA; D gene: NA; V gene: TRBV19
CDR3 protein: CASSQDITYEQYF; CDR3 DNA: TGTGCCAGCAGCCAAGATATAACCTACGAGCAGTACTTC; J gene: TRBJ2-7; clone size: NA; D gene: NA; V gene: TRBV3-1/TRBV3-2
CDR3 protein: CATSRDPRGANVLTF; CDR3 DNA: TGTGCCACCAGCAGAGATCCACGGGGGGCCAACGTCCTGACTTTC; J gene: TRBJ2-6; clone size: NA; D gene: NA; V gene: TRBV15